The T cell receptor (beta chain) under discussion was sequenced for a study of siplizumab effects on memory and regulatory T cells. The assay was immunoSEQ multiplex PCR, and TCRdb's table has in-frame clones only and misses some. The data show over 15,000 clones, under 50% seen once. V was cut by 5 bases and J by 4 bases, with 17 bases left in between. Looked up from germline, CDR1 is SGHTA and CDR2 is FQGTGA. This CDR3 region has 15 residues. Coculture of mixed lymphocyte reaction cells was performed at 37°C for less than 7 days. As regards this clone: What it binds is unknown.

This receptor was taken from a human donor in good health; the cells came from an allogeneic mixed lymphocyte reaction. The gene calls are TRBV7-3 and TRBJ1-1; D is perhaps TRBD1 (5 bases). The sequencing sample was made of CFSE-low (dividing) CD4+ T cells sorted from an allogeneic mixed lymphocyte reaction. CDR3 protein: CASSPPGGRGTEAFF. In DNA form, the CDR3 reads TGTGCCAGCAGCCCCCCGGGCGGAAGGGGCACTGAAGCTTTCTTT.